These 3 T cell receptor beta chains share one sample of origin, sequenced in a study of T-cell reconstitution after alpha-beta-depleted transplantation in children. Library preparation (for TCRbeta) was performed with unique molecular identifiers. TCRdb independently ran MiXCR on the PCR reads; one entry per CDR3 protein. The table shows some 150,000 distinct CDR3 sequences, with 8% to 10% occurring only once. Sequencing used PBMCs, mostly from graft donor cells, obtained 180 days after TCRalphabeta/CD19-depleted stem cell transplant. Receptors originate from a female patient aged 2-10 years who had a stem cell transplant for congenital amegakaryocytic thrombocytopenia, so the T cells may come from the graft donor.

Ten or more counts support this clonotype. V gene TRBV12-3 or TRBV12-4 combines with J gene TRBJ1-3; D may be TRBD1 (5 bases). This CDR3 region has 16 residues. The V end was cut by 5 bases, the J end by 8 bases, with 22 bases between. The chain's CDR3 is CASSIMELWRGDTIYF. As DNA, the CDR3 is TGTGCCAGCAGTATTATGGAACTCTGGAGGGGCGACACCATATATTTT.

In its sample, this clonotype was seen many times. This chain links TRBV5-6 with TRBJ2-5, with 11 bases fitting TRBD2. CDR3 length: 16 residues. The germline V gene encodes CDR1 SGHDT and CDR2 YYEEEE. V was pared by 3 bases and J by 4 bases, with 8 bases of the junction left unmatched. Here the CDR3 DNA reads TGTGCCAGCAGCTCCCTAATACTAGCGGGAGTAGAGACCCAGTACTTC. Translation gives CASSSLILAGVETQYF.

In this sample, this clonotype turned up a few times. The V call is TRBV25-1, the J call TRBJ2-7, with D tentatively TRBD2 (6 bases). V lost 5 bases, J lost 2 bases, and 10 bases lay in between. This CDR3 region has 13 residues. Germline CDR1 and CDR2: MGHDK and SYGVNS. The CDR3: CASSSGAPYEQYF. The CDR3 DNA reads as TGTGCCAGCAGTTCGGGAGCTCCCTACGAGCAGTACTTC.